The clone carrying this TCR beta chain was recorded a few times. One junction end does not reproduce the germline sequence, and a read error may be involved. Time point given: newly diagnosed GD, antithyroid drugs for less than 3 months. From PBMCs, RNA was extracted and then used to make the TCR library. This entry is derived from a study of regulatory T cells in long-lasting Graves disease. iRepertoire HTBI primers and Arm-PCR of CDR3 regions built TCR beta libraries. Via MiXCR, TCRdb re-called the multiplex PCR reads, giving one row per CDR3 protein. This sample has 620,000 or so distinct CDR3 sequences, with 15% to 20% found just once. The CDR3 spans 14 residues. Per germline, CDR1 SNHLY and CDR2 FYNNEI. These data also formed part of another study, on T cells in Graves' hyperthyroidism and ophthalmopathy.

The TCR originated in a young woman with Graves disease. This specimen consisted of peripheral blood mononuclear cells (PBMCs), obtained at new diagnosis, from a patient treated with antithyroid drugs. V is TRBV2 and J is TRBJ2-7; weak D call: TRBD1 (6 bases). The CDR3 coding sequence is TGCGCCAGCAGCCAAATGGGGACACCCTACGAGCAGTACTTC. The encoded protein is CASSQMGTPYEQYF.